This is a list of T cell receptor beta chains from one sample in a study of CD8+ T cells in alopecia areata. Sequencing used immunoSEQ multiplex PCR; TCRdb keeps in-frame clones, though not all of them. The sample lists 150,000 or so clones, 58% seen once, with around 15% in the top ten. The sequencing here drew on CD4+ T cells sorted from blood, taken around week 55, from a patient treated with tofacitinib. Receptors were obtained from a human donor with alopecia areata. Each CDR3 is given with its conserved first and last residue.

TRBJ2-3,TRBV10-3,CAISPQADTQYF
TRBJ2-7,TRBV4-1,CASSHLVKRGGRYEQYF
TRBJ2-1,TRBV15,CATSRDRVAGNEQFF
TRBJ1-2,TRBV4-1,CASSQEGGESGGYTF
TRBJ1-5,TRBV30,CAWSQGGGQPQHF
TRBJ2-5,TRBV30,CAWSVPGNQETQYF
TRBJ1-5,TRBV23-1,CASSHQPQHF
TRBJ2-3,TRBV14,CASSQDGAFDTQYF
TRBJ2-2,TRBV7-7,CASSHNTGELFF
TRBJ1-5,TRBV30,CAWSVGGTSNQPQHF
TRBJ2-5,TRBV30,CAWSVKGGMAQYF
TRBJ2-3,TRBV4-2,CASSRRTSGLAGGTDTQYF
TRBJ2-5,TRBV5-1,CASSLARVEETQYF
TRBJ2-5,TRBV29-1,CSVANERRETQYF
TRBJ1-1,TRBV7-9,CASSLPGSGAFF
TRBJ1-6,TRBV2,CASSVQEGGNSPLHF
TRBJ2-2,TRBV30,CAWSGGPPGELFF
TRBJ2-3,TRBV6-1,CASSHRISTDTQYF
TRBJ2-4,TRBV6-8,CASGLQGREAKNIQYF
TRBJ2-5,TRBV2,CASSERASQETQYF
TRBJ1-1,TRBV9,CASSVVEDTEAFF
TRBJ2-3,TRBV5-6,CASSKRAGADTQYF
TRBJ2-7,TRBV6-6,CASSYPDRYEQYF
TRBJ1-6,TRBV30,CAWTNEGVNSPLHF
TRBJ2-2,TRBV10-3,CAISVGPAGDTGELFF
TRBJ1-5,TRBV23-1,CASSQSSQGQPQHF
TRBJ1-2,TRBV30,CAWITRENYGYTF
TRBJ2-7,TRBV18,CASSPTGTGNEQYF
TRBJ1-5,TRBV30,CAWSSGQTSNQPQHF
TRBJ2-7,TRBV29-1,CSAQLNYEQYF
TRBJ1-2,TRBV19,CASSIDRSGYYGYTF
TRBJ1-5,TRBV4-1,CASSPFPPGDQPQHF
TRBJ1-1,TRBV15,CATSRARKVGTEAFF
TRBJ2-7,TRBV9,CASSPYSGGSYEQYF
TRBJ1-6,TRBV30,CACSSVVQGNSPLHF